Shown below are 14 T cell receptor beta chains from a single sample sequenced in a study of cytomegalovirus exposure and HLA in healthy donors. Method: immunoSEQ multiplex PCR; TCRdb's copy keeps in-frame clones and lacks some. The data show 350,000 or so clones, about nine tenths seen once. The material sequenced was PBMCs. The receptor set was obtained from a woman aged 18-29 years in good health and CMV-seronegative.

Only one count was recorded for this clone. CDR3 bases: TGTGCCAGCAGCCACCACGGGACTAGCGGCTCCTACGAGCAGTACTTC. Protein: CASSHHGTSGSYEQYF. V is TRBV7-2 and J is TRBJ2-7, with TRBD2 matching 11 bases. Trimming cost V 5 bases and J 0 bases; bases outside gene matches: 6. This CDR3 spans 16 amino acids. Per germline, CDR1 SGHTA and CDR2 FQGNSA.

This chain joins TRBV28 and TRBJ1-3; D not certain. The ends were cut back, 6 bases at V and 0 bases at J, with 15 bases in the middle. The germline CDR1 and CDR2 sequences are MDHEN and SYDVKM. The CDR3 consists of 16 residues. As DNA, the CDR3 is TGTGCCAGCAGCCCCTGGGCCTCTCGCTCTGGAAACACCATATATTTT. The encoded protein is CASSPWASRSGNTIYF. Full variable domain (outside the CDR3, taken from reference TRBV28 and TRBJ1-3): DVKVTQSSRYLVKRTGEKVFLECVQDMDHENMFWYRQDPGLGLRLIYFSYDVKMKEKGDIPEGYSVSREKKERFSLILESASTNQTSMYLCASSPWASRSGNTIYFGEGSWLTVV.

The table lists this clone with a count of one. The chain recombines TRBV28 with TRBJ1-2, with TRBD1 matching 8 bases. V lost 5 bases, J lost 6 bases, and 11 bases stayed unmatched. The CDR3 is made up of 15 amino acids. Germline loops: CDR1 MDHEN, CDR2 SYDVKM. The CDR3: CASSATGALLDGYTF. The DNA of the CDR3 is TGTGCCAGCAGTGCGACAGGGGCCCTCTTGGATGGCTACACCTTC.

V gene TRBV6-5 combines with J gene TRBJ1-2, with 8 bases matching TRBD1. The CDR3 length is 15 residues. Germline trimming cut 10 bases from V and 1 base from J; bases unmatched to any gene: 11. The germline V gene has CDR1 MNHEY and CDR2 SVGAGI. CDR3 residues: CATRTGIRGNYGYTF. CDR3 bases: TGTGCCACCAGGACAGGGATCCGGGGTAACTATGGCTACACCTTC.

This chain links TRBV7-3 with TRBJ1-1, with TRBD1 matching 8 bases. The trim removed 0 bases at V and 3 bases at J, leaving 6 bases unmatched. Germline V lookup: CDR1 SGHTA, CDR2 FQGTGA. The CDR3 covers 16 residues. The CDR3 nucleotides are TGTGCCAGCAGCTTAACGGGCAGGGGGCAAGACACTGAAGCTTTCTTT. This translates into CASSLTGRGQDTEAFF.

The chain is built from TRBV7-9 and TRBJ2-3, with D tentatively TRBD2 (5 bases). Per germline, CDR1 SEHNR and CDR2 FQNEAQ (reference sequence). The CDR3 has 16 amino acids. The V and J ends lost 1 base and 4 bases respectively, with 15 bases between them. Here the CDR3 DNA reads TGTGCCAGCAGCTTAGAACTAGATTTTCACCCAGATACGCAGTATTTT. Translation: CASSLELDFHPDTQYF.

This chain uses TRBV27 with TRBJ1-2; TRBD1 agrees at 8 bases. After removal of 0 bases from V and 3 bases from J, the junction contained 6 bases not matched to a gene. Germline V gene lookup returns CDR1 MNHEY and CDR2 SMNVEV (reference sequence). CDR3 length equals 16 residues. In DNA form, the CDR3 reads TGTGCCAGCAGTTTATCCATCGACAGGGGCTACTATGGCTACACCTTC. Its translation is CASSLSIDRGYYGYTF.

This chain uses TRBV9 with TRBJ1-3; D is possibly TRBD1 (6 bases). The CDR3 runs 15 residues. V was shortened by 4 bases and J by 2 bases, with 13 bases between the two germline ends. Germline-derived CDR1 and CDR2 are SGDLS and YYNGEE. The CDR3 DNA sequence: TGTGCCAGCAGCCCATCGACAGGAACTGGAAACACCATATATTTT. It yields the protein CASSPSTGTGNTIYF.

The CDR3 DNA sequence: TGTGCCAGCTCACCACCGTTCAGAGAGACCCAGTACTTC. Protein: CASSPPFRETQYF. This chain links TRBV18 with TRBJ2-5; D gene unclear. Germline CDR1 KGHSH, CDR2 LQKENI. V lost 0 bases to trimming and J lost 4 bases, with 6 bases between them. The CDR3 spans 13 residues.

The chain is built from TRBV5-6 and TRBJ2-2, with 11 bases aligning to TRBD1. CDR3 size: 17 residues. Germline V lookup: CDR1 SGHDT, CDR2 YYEEEE. Trimming took 3 bases from V and 5 from J; bases not matched to a gene: 9. DNA for the CDR3: TGTGCCAGCAGCTACCCGGGACAGGGGGGAAGGACCGGGGAGCTGTTTTTT. Amino acid sequence: CASSYPGQGGRTGELFF. The full variable domain, its missing parts supplied by reference TRBV5-6 and TRBJ2-2, is DAGVTQSPTHLIKTRGQQVTLRCSPKSGHDTVSWYQQALGQGPQFIFQYYEEEERQRGNFPDRFSGHQFPNYSSELNVNALLLGDSALYLCASSYPGQGGRTGELFFGEGSRLTVL.

This clone was seen just once. This sequence joins TRBV9 and TRBJ2-7, with TRBD2 matching over 8 bases. With 4 bases clipped from V and 2 bases from J, the junction kept 8 bases outside the gene matches. Germline lookup yields CDR1 SGDLS and CDR2 YYNGEE. CDR3 length equals 15 residues. The CDR3 DNA reads TGTGCCAGCAGCCCCGGGGGGGACCCTACCTACGAGCAGTACTTC. Protein sequence: CASSPGGDPTYEQYF.

This chain connects TRBV29-1 to TRBJ1-1, with D possibly TRBD1 on 5 matching bases. Germline CDR1 SQVTM, CDR2 ANQGSEA. CDR3 length equals 13 residues. The ends were cut back, 4 bases at V and 1 base at J, with 10 bases in the middle. CDR3 protein: CSVAGVQNTEAFF. In DNA form, the CDR3 reads TGCAGCGTTGCGGGGGTCCAGAACACTGAAGCTTTCTTT.

This clone was recorded only once. The rearrangement joins TRBV7-8 to TRBJ2-2, with 13 bases matching TRBD2. Unmatched junction bases numbered 17, after V lost 5 bases and J lost 5 bases. The CDR3 has 20 amino acids. Germline V gene lookup returns CDR1 SGHVS and CDR2 FQNEAQ. The CDR3 DNA is TGTGCCAGCAGCCCCAGACTAGCGGGAGGCCTCCCCCTTGGGACCGGGGAGCTGTTTTTT. It translates to CASSPRLAGGLPLGTGELFF.

The J gene is TRBJ2-5, the V gene TRBV27; the D is unclear. Per the germline V gene, CDR1 is MNHEY and CDR2 is SMNVEV (reference sequence). V was clipped by 4 bases and J by 1 base, with 7 bases between them. CDR3 length: 13 residues. The CDR3 DNA sequence: TGTGCCAGCAGTTCCACTACCCAAGAGACCCAGTACTTC. The encoded protein is CASSSTTQETQYF.